The 4 T cell receptor beta chains reported below all come from one sample, sequenced in a study of shared clonotypes between healthy human individuals. The table came from immunoSEQ multiplex PCR; TCRdb's copy has only in-frame clones and leaves some out. The sample shows 2 million to 2.5 million clones, 85% to 95% of them seen only once. Sequences were obtained from naive CD4+ T cells from PBMCs. Subset reported: CD45RA+ positively selected. These receptors were collected from a man younger than 35 in good health. Some clones in this sample may be carry-over from other donors' samples.

The chain carries TRBV28 and TRBJ2-3; 9 bases line up with TRBD1. V shed 8 bases and J 10 bases; nucleotides not matched to a gene: 13. CDR1 and CDR2 (germline): MDHEN, SYDVKM. CDR3 length: 14 amino acids. Here the CDR3 DNA reads TGTGCCAGCGGGGACCGGGACAGGGAGGATCCGCAGTATTTT. Translation: CASGDRDREDPQYF. The complete variable domain, with remaining parts taken from reference TRBV28 and TRBJ2-3, reads DVKVTQSSRYLVKRTGEKVFLECVQDMDHENMFWYRQDPGLGLRLIYFSYDVKMKEKGDIPEGYSVSREKKERFSLILESASTNQTSMYLCASGDRDREDPQYFGPGTRLTVL.

The chain combines TRBV7-3 with TRBJ1-1; a weak D match, TRBD1 (6 bases). The CDR3 consists of 15 residues. Trimming took 2 bases from V and 4 from J, leaving 14 bases between them. Per germline, CDR1 SGHTA and CDR2 FQGTGA. In DNA, the CDR3 is TGTGCCAGCAGCTTAGGGGCAGGGGCAACCACTGAAGCTTTCTTT. Its protein is CASSLGAGATTEAFF.

This chain uses TRBV27 with TRBJ1-3; D remains ambiguous. The CDR3 runs 15 residues. The germline gives CDR1 MNHEY, CDR2 SMNVEV (reference sequence). Trimming took 8 bases from V and 0 from J, leaving 14 bases between them. In DNA, the CDR3 is TGTGCCAGCTGTCAACCACAGAGCTCTGGAAACACCATATATTTT. Residues: CASCQPQSSGNTIYF.

The chain carries TRBV7-3 and TRBJ2-7; D not resolved. This CDR3 spans 14 amino acids. CDR1 SGHTA and CDR2 FQGTGA come from the germline V gene. Trimming stripped 2 bases from V and 0 bases from J, with 8 bases between. The CDR3 spells CASSLGASSYEQYF. CDR3 DNA sequence: TGTGCCAGCAGCTTAGGCGCGTCCTCCTACGAGCAGTACTTC.